This TCR beta chain appears in the sequencing data of a study of regulatory T cells in long-lasting Graves disease. Overall study findings and caveats: Study of thyroid tissue was not done, with only peripheral blood studied. A reduction in accuracy may have resulted from the small sample size. Patients with persistent Graves' had lower TCR diversity than newly diagnosed patients.

The table lists this clonotype with many counts. Its antigen remains unidentified. The CDR3 is 15 amino acids. Germline V lookup: CDR1 SGHRS, CDR2 YFSETQ. With 5 bases clipped from V and 2 bases from J, the junction kept 6 bases outside the gene matches. According to the study, TCR beta libraries were built with iRepertoire HTBI primers and CDR3-region Arm-PCR. TCRdb reprocessed the multiplex PCR reads via MiXCR and lists one record per CDR3 protein. Of under 450,000 distinct CDR3 sequences in the sample, about 25% were seen once. Time point: persistent/refractory GD, antithyroid drugs over 5 years with positive TRAb. Following extraction of RNA from PBMCs, that RNA was used to make the TCR library.

The sequencing here drew on peripheral blood mononuclear cells (PBMCs), taken when the disease was refractory, from a patient treated with antithyroid drugs. The gene calls are TRBV5-1 and TRBJ2-7; 11 nucleotides line up with TRBD2. The source of this sequence is a female donor with Graves disease. For the CDR3, the DNA is TGCGCCAGCAGTGGAGGTAGCGGGAGGGCCTACGAGCAGTACTTC. Translating gives CASSGGSGRAYEQYF.